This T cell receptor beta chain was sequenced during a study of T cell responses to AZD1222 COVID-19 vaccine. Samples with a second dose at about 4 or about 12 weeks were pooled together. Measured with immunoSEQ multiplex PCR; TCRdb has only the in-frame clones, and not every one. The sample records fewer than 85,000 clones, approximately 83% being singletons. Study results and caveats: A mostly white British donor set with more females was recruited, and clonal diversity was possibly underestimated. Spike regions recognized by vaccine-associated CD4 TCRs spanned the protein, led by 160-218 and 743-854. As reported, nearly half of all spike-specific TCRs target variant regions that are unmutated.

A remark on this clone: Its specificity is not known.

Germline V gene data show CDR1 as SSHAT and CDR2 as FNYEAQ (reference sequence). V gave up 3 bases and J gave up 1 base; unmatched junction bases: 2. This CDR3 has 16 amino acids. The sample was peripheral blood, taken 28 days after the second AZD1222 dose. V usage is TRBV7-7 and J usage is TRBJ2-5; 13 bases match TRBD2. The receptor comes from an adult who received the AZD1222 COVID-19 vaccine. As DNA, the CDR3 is TGTGCCAGCAGCTTGGGACTAGCGGGGTTCCAAGAGACCCAGTACTTC. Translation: CASSLGLAGFQETQYF.